This T cell receptor (beta chain) was found in a study of control samples from healthy donors and cancer patients. The CDR3 contains 14 residues. Germline values: CDR1 SQVTM, CDR2 ANQGSEA. The V end lost 0 bases, the J end lost 4 bases, and 12 bases lay between the germline ends. The assay was immunoSEQ multiplex PCR, and TCRdb's table has in-frame clones only and misses some. The data show about 40,000 clones, roughly 92% seen once. The origin of this receptor is a woman between 50 and 59 years old in good health. The source material was blood. The rearrangement links TRBV29-1 to TRBJ1-2; the D gene is possibly TRBD1 (5 bases). The CDR3 spells CSVEDRVGLYGYTF. CDR3 bases: TGCAGCGTTGAAGACCGCGTGGGGCTCTATGGCTACACCTTC.